The TCR beta chain described here comes from a study of T cell responses to AZD1222 COVID-19 vaccine. General study points: Recipients of two AZD1222 doses showed rising Spike-specific TCR breadth and depth. Just five to seven AZD1222 recipients tested seropositive at baseline.

Repertoires were generated with immunoSEQ multiplex PCR, while TCRdb's copy carries only in-frame clones and drops some. The sample lists tens of thousands of clones, roughly nine tenths seen once, with over 25% in the top ten. Trimming removed 6 bases at V and 2 bases at J, with 11 bases between. The CDR3 runs to 12 residues. Per the germline V gene, CDR1 is SQVTM and CDR2 is ANQGSEA. In the case of this clone: Its cognate antigen is unknown.

This sample comprised peripheral blood, obtained 28 days after the second AZD1222 dose. This chain joins TRBV29-1 and TRBJ2-7, with D tentatively TRBD1 (5 bases). The sequence was obtained from an adult who received the AZD1222 COVID-19 vaccine. This CDR3 reads CSVQTGTYEQYF. CDR3 DNA: TGCAGCGTCCAAACAGGAACCTACGAGCAGTACTTC.